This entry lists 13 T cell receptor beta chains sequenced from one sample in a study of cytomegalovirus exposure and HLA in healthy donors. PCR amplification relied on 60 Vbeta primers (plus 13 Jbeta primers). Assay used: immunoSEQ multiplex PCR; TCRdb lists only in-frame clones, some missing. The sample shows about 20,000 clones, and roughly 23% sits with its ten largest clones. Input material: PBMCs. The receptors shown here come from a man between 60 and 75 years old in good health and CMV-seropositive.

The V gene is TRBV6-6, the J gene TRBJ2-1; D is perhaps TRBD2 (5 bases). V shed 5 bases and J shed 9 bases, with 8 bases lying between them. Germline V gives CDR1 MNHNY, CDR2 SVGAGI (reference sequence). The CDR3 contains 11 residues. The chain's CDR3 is CASSTGGEQFF. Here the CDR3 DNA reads TGTGCCAGCAGTACCGGAGGTGAGCAGTTCTTC.

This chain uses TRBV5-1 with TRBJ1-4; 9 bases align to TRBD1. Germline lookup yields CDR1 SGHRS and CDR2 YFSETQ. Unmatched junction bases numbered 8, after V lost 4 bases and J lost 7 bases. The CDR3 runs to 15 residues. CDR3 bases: TGCGCCAGCAGCCTACAGGGGGCAGAGGTTGAAAAACTGTTTTTT. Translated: CASSLQGAEVEKLFF.

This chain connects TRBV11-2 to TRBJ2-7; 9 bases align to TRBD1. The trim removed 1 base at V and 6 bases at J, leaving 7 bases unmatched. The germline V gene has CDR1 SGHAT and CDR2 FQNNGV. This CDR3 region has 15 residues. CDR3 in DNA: TGTGCCAGCAGCTTAGGGGGACAGGGTCAGGGCGAGCAGTACTTC. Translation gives CASSLGGQGQGEQYF.

The CDR3 reads CASSPGQGLSYEQYF. The CDR3 region has the DNA TGTGCCAGCAGCCCGGGACAGGGGCTCTCCTACGAGCAGTACTTC. The chain employs TRBV11-2 and TRBJ2-7; 10 nucleotides align to TRBD1. V lost 5 bases and J lost 0; bases outside the gene matches: 4. The CDR3 contains 15 residues. Per germline, CDR1 SGHAT and CDR2 FQNNGV.

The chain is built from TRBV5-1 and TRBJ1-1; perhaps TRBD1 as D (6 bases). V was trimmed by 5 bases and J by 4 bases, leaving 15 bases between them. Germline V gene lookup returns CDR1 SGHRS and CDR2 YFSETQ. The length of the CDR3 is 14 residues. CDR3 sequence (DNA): TGCGCCAGCAGTGGAGAGACAGGAGCCACTGAAGCTTTCTTT. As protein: CASSGETGATEAFF.

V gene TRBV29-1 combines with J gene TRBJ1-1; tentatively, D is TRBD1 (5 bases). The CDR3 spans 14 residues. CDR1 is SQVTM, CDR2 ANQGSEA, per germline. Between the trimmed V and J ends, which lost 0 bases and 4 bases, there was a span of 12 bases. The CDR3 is CSVEDWGGLTEAFF. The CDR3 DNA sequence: TGCAGCGTTGAAGATTGGGGGGGTCTCACTGAAGCTTTCTTT. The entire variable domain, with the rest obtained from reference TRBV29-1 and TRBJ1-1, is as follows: SAVISQKPSRDICQRGTSLTIQCQVDSQVTMMFWYRQQPGQSLTLIATANQGSEATYESGFVIDKFPISRPNLTFSTLTVSNMSPEDSSIYLCSVEDWGGLTEAFFGQGTRLTVV.

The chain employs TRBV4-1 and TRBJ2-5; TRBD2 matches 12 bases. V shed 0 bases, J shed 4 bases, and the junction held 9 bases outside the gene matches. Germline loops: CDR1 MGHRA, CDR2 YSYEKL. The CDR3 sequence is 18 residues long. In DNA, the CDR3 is TGCGCCAGCAGCCAAGATAGGGGGCTAGCGGGAGGGGGAGAGACCCAGTACTTC. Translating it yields CASSQDRGLAGGGETQYF.

The CDR3 DNA follows: TGTGCTAGTGGTCCTGGCCGGACTGGCCCCCGCTATGGCTACACCTTC. It is translated as CASGPGRTGPRYGYTF. The rearrangement uses TRBV12-5 and TRBJ1-2; no definite D call. Trimming cost V 5 bases and J 4 bases, with 20 bases left between them. This CDR3 region has 16 residues. Germline V gene lookup returns CDR1 LGHNT and CDR2 FRNRAP.

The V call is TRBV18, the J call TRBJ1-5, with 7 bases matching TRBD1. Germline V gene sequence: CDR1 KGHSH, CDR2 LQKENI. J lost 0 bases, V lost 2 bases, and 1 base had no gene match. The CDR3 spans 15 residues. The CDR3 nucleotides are TGTGCCAGCTCACCAGACAGGGCTAGCAATCAGCCCCAGCATTTT. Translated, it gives CASSPDRASNQPQHF.

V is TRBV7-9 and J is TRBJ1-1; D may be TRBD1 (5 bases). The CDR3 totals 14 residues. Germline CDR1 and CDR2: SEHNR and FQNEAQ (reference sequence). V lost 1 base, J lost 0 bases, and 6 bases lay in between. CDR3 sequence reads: CASSLEGLNTEAFF. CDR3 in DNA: TGTGCCAGCAGCTTAGAGGGGTTGAACACTGAAGCTTTCTTT.

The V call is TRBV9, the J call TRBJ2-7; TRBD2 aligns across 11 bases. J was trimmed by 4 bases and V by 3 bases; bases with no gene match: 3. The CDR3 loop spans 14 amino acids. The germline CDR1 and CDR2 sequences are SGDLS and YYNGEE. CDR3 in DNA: TGTGCCAGCAGCGGGACTAGCGGGCCTTACGAGCAGTACTTC. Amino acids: CASSGTSGPYEQYF.

The CDR3 here is CSVQKPGTSGTYEQYF. The CDR3 DNA follows: TGCAGCGTGCAAAAACCCGGGACTAGCGGGACCTACGAGCAGTACTTC. The chain couples TRBV29-1 to TRBJ2-7; 13 bases are a match to TRBD2. J lost 2 bases, V lost 6 bases, and 10 bases had no gene match. In germline, CDR1 is SQVTM, CDR2 ANQGSEA. This CDR3 comprises 16 residues.

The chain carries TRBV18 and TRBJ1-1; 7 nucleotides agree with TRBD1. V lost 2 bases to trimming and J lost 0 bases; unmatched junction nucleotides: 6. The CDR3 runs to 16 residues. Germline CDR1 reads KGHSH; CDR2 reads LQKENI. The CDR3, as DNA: TGTGCCAGCTCACCAAGGGACAGAAGTTTGAACACTGAAGCTTTCTTT. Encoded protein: CASSPRDRSLNTEAFF.